The rows below give T cell receptor beta chains drawn from one sample of a study of shared clonotypes between healthy human individuals. Produced via immunoSEQ multiplex PCR; TCRdb's table is partial and in-frame only. The sample includes roughly 760,000 clones, approximately 79% of them seen just once. Sequenced input: memory CD4+ T cells sorted from blood. Every receptor here comes from a woman in her twenties or thirties in good health. Both conserved end residues are part of each CDR3. A D gene is named only where the DNA matches it firmly. Clone size appears in some rows only: once, few, many, or a class for an expanded clone.

NA	TRBJ1-6	TRBV2	NA	CASNREKDSPLHF	TGTGCCAGCAACAGGGAGAAGGATTCACCCCTCCACTTT
NA	TRBJ1-4	TRBV19	NA	CASNDGGPVATNEKLFF	TGTGCCAGTAACGACGGGGGCCCCGTTGCAACTAATGAAAAACTGTTTTTT
NA	TRBJ1-2	TRBV5-5	NA	CASSLGGDYGYTF	TGTGCCAGCAGCTTAGGGGGAGACTATGGCTACACCTTC
NA	TRBJ2-7	TRBV19	NA	CASSSRMSGFLTYEQYF	TGTGCCAGTAGTAGTCGGATGAGCGGATTCCTAACCTACGAGCAGTACTTC
NA	TRBJ1-1	TRBV5-1	NA	CASSLGARDSSAFF	TGCGCCAGCAGCTTGGGGGCCAGGGATAGTTCAGCTTTCTTT
few	TRBJ2-7	TRBV10-2	TRBD2	CASSEFGTSDEQYF	TGCGCCAGCAGTGAATTCGGGACTAGCGACGAGCAGTACTTC
NA	TRBJ1-5	TRBV30	TRBD1	CAWSRYRGASNQPQHF	TGTGCCTGGAGCCGATACAGGGGCGCGAGCAATCAGCCCCAGCATTTT
NA	TRBJ1-1	TRBV29-1	NA	CSGVGQLNTEAFF	TGCAGCGGCGTAGGACAGTTGAACACTGAAGCTTTCTTT
few	TRBJ2-2	TRBV2	TRBD1	CASGGPGQGGHTGELFF	TGTGCCAGCGGTGGACCGGGACAGGGGGGCCACACCGGGGAGCTGTTTTTT
few	TRBJ1-1	TRBV29-1	NA	CSEYRVNTEAFF	TGCAGCGAGTACAGGGTGAACACTGAAGCTTTCTTT